The 28 T cell receptor beta chains below all came from one sample that was sequenced in a study of T-cell memory formation after mild COVID-19. TCRdb reprocessed the 5' RACE reads with MiXCR, giving one entry per CDR3 protein. The data hold 450,000 or so distinct CDR3 sequences, with around 27% observed a single time. The sequencing input was PBMCs or a T cell subset sorted from them (not recorded which). These receptors all stem from an adult woman who had mild COVID-19 (a few samples of this study predate the infection). Cell type and time point are not known.

The V call is TRBV20-1, the J call TRBJ2-7; D may be TRBD1 or TRBD2 (5 bases each). CDR3 length equals 15 residues. Germline values: CDR1 DFQATT, CDR2 SNEGSKA (reference sequence). Trimming took off 0 bases at V and 0 bases at J, with 12 bases between the two ends. In DNA, the CDR3 is TGCAGTGCTAGAGATATAGAGGGGTCCTCCTACGAGCAGTACTTC. Translating it yields CSARDIEGSSYEQYF.

This clonotype has only a few counts. The genes are TRBV19 and TRBJ1-5, with a weak D call TRBD1 (6 bases). CDR3 length: 14 residues. Trimming removed 7 bases from V and 4 bases from J, with 14 bases in between. The germline gives CDR1 LNHDA, CDR2 SQIVND (reference sequence). CDR3 DNA sequence: TGTGCCAGTATCGGGCAGGGGAATAATCAGCCCCAGCATTTT. The encoded protein is CASIGQGNNQPQHF.

V and J are TRBV15 and TRBJ2-1, with 8 bases lining up with TRBD1. Losses at the gene ends were 1 base for V and 7 bases for J; bases not matched to a gene: 15. The germline V gene has CDR1 LNHNV and CDR2 YYDKDF (reference sequence). CDR3 length: 18 residues. CDR3 sequence: CATSRGSDRDRSLNEQFF. DNA for the CDR3: TGTGCCACCAGCAGAGGGTCGGACCGGGACAGGTCCTTAAATGAGCAGTTCTTC.

The V and J genes are TRBV7-8 and TRBJ1-2; no firm D call. Looked up from germline, CDR1 is SGHVS and CDR2 is FQNEAQ. The CDR3 spans 14 residues. The V end lost 4 bases, the J end lost 3 bases, and 12 bases lay between the germline ends. The CDR3 reads CASSWAGSDYGYTF. The DNA for the CDR3 is TGTGCCAGCAGCTGGGCAGGTTCAGACTATGGCTACACCTTC.

A few counts support this clonotype. J is TRBJ2-2 and V is TRBV3-1; D unclear. Germline CDR1 reads LGHDT; CDR2 reads YNNKEL (reference sequence). The CDR3 loop spans 14 amino acids. Trimming cost V 6 bases and J 1 base, with 9 bases left between them. The CDR3 sequence is CASRPNRNTGELFF. CDR3 bases: TGTGCCAGCAGACCTAACAGGAACACCGGGGAGCTGTTTTTT. The whole variable domain, remainder taken from reference TRBV3-1 and TRBJ2-2, is DTAVSQTPKYLVTQMGNDKSIKCEQNLGHDTMYWYKQDSKKFLKIMFSYNNKELIINETVPNRFSPKSPDKAHLNLHINSLELGDSAVYFCASRPNRNTGELFFGEGSRLTVL.

This clonotype showed up just a few times. The rearrangement joins TRBV24-1 to TRBJ2-2; D uncertain. Trimming removed 0 bases at V and 4 bases at J, with 2 bases between. CDR3 length equals 13 residues. Germline CDR1 KGHDR, CDR2 SFDVKD. CDR3 protein: CATSDLTTGELFF. The CDR3 DNA follows: TGTGCCACCAGTGATTTGACCACCGGGGAGCTGTTTTTT.

CDR3 sequence (DNA): TGTGCCAGCAGTGTTAGCGGGGACGGGACAGATACGCAGTATTTT. Translation: CASSVSGDGTDTQYF. The chain carries TRBV6-4 and TRBJ2-3, with 8 positions matching TRBD2. The length of the CDR3 is 15 residues. Germline V lookup: CDR1 MRHNA, CDR2 SNTAGT. The trim removed 4 bases at V and 3 bases at J, leaving 6 bases unmatched.

V is TRBV7-9 and J is TRBJ2-1; no clear D gene. The V end lost 2 bases, the J end lost 7 bases, and 9 bases lay between the germline ends. Germline V gene data show CDR1 as SEHNR and CDR2 as FQNEAQ (reference sequence). CDR3 length: 13 residues. The DNA of the CDR3 is TGTGCCAGCAGCTTAAATGGGCCGAATGAGCAGTTCTTC. Amino acid sequence: CASSLNGPNEQFF.

This clonotype appeared a few times. The genes are TRBV2 and TRBJ1-1; 7 bases agree with TRBD1. V shed 7 bases and J 4 bases; nucleotides not matched to a gene: 12. Per the germline V gene, CDR1 is SNHLY and CDR2 is FYNNEI. The CDR3 is 15 residues long. The DNA for the CDR3 is TGTGCCAGCAACTTAGGAGGGGGCTCGAGCACTGAAGCTTTCTTT. This sequence encodes CASNLGGGSSTEAFF.

V is TRBV27 and J is TRBJ2-6; 7 bases fit TRBD1. CDR3 length: 12 residues. Germline CDR1 and CDR2: MNHEY and SMNVEV (reference sequence). V lost 5 bases and J lost 13; bases outside the gene matches: 5. This CDR3 is CASSLTGRVLTF. For the CDR3, the DNA is TGTGCCAGCAGTCTGACAGGGAGAGTCCTGACTTTC.

This clonotype has a handful of counts. The chain uses TRBV4-1 and TRBJ2-3; D is possibly TRBD2 (6 bases). The CDR3 spans 18 residues. Trimming took off 0 bases at V and 2 bases at J, with 18 bases between the two ends. Per germline, CDR1 MGHRA and CDR2 YSYEKL. CDR3 bases: TGCGCCAGCAGCCAAGATCAACCGCCTAGCGCAAACACAGATACGCAGTATTTT. Translation gives CASSQDQPPSANTDTQYF.

The chain uses TRBV30 and TRBJ2-7; the match to TRBD2 covers 9 bases. CDR1 and CDR2 from the germline V gene are GTSNPN and SVGIG (reference sequence). This CDR3 contains 11 residues. J lost 3 bases, V lost 8 bases, and 2 bases had no gene match. CDR3 amino acids: CALSGSYEQYF. CDR3 bases: TGTGCCCTTAGCGGGAGCTACGAGCAGTACTTC.

The J gene is TRBJ2-1, the V gene TRBV24-1, with no clear D. There are 14 residues in the CDR3. V lost 2 bases and J lost 10, with 14 bases in between. Germline V gene data show CDR1 as KGHDR and CDR2 as SFDVKD. The chain's CDR3 is CATSDSFRLPEQFF. Written as DNA, the CDR3 is TGTGCCACCAGTGATTCCTTCCGACTTCCGGAGCAGTTCTTC.

This clonotype was seen only a few times. This rearrangement joins TRBV27 to TRBJ1-6; 7 bases line up with TRBD1. V shed 5 bases and J 9 bases; nucleotides not matched to a gene: 4. The CDR3 has 13 residues. Germline CDR1 reads MNHEY; CDR2 reads SMNVEV (reference sequence). The CDR3 DNA sequence: TGTGCCAGCAGTCCAGGGGGAGGTTCACCCCTCCACTTT. It is translated as CASSPGGGSPLHF.

In this sample, this clonotype turned up a few times. This chain uses TRBV6-5 with TRBJ1-2; 7 bases map to TRBD1. The V gene's germline CDR1 is MNHEY and CDR2 SVGAGI. This CDR3 contains 15 residues. With V trimmed by 2 bases and J by 7 bases, 10 bases remained unmatched. The CDR3, as DNA: TGTGCCAGCAGTTACCGGGGGACAGTATCGACTGGCTACACCTTC. It yields the protein CASSYRGTVSTGYTF.

This rearrangement joins TRBV18 to TRBJ2-1; TRBD1 might be the D (6 bases). Germline CDR1 is KGHSH and CDR2 is LQKENI. Trimming stripped 6 bases from V and 3 bases from J, with 15 bases between. The CDR3 loop spans 15 amino acids. Written as DNA, the CDR3 is TGTGCCAGCTCCTTCTCCCCGGACAGCTACAATGAGCAGTTCTTC. Residues: CASSFSPDSYNEQFF. The variable domain in full, with the rest retrieved from reference TRBV18 and TRBJ2-1, is NAGVMQNPRHLVRRRGQEARLRCSPMKGHSHVYWYRQLPEEGLKFMVYLQKENIIDESGMPKERFSAEFPKEGPSILRIQQVVRGDSAAYFCASSFSPDSYNEQFFGPGTRLTVL.

The chain couples TRBV20-1 to TRBJ2-1; weak D call: TRBD2 (6 bases). The V end was cut by 1 base, the J end by 0 bases, with 13 bases between. Germline V gene data show CDR1 as DFQATT and CDR2 as SNEGSKA (reference sequence). The CDR3 has 16 amino acids. The CDR3, as DNA: TGCAGTGCTAGAGTTGGAGGGAGGCGCTCCTACAATGAGCAGTTCTTC. Amino acid sequence: CSARVGGRRSYNEQFF.

A few counts support this clonotype. The rearrangement links TRBV5-1 to TRBJ1-1; D may be TRBD1 (5 bases). This CDR3 comprises 15 residues. CDR1 is SGHRS and CDR2 is YFSETQ in the germline V gene. V lost 0 bases to trimming and J lost 5 bases, with 14 bases between them. The CDR3 loop reads CASSLDRGARTEAFF. The CDR3 DNA sequence: TGCGCCAGCAGCTTGGATCGAGGGGCAAGGACTGAAGCTTTCTTT.

This clonotype has ten or more counts. The rearrangement joins TRBV24-1 to TRBJ2-1, with 13 bases matching TRBD2. V shed 8 bases and J 5 bases; nucleotides not matched to a gene: 2. The length of the CDR3 is 14 residues. Looked up from germline, CDR1 is KGHDR and CDR2 is SFDVKD. The CDR3 sequence is CATIGTSGNNEQFF. The CDR3 DNA sequence: TGTGCCACCATTGGGACTAGCGGGAACAATGAGCAGTTCTTC.

This clonotype was detected a few times. The chain recombines TRBV7-9 with TRBJ1-2; D is unclear. The length of the CDR3 is 14 residues. V lost 5 bases, J lost 7 bases, and 17 bases lay in between. Germline CDR1 is SEHNR and CDR2 is FQNEAQ (reference sequence). The CDR3 bases are TGTGCCAGCAGCCCGAATGGACTGGGGAGTGGCTACACCTTC. It encodes CASSPNGLGSGYTF.

This chain connects TRBV24-1 to TRBJ1-2, with no clear D. Germline CDR1 is KGHDR and CDR2 is SFDVKD. This CDR3 contains 12 residues. The V end lost 4 bases, the J end lost 2 bases, and 4 bases lay between the germline ends. The CDR3 loop reads CATSEQNYGYTF. The CDR3 nucleotides read TGTGCCACCAGTGAACAGAACTATGGCTACACCTTC.

V is TRBV4-3 and J is TRBJ1-2; TRBD1 might be the D (6 bases). The CDR3 length is 16 residues. Germline lookup yields CDR1 LGHNA and CDR2 YSLEER. V shed 0 bases and J shed 0 bases, with 11 bases lying between them. In nucleotides, the CDR3 is TGCGCCAGCAGCCAAGATGTGGACAGAGCTAACTATGGCTACACCTTC. It codes for CASSQDVDRANYGYTF.

The V and J genes are TRBV7-6 and TRBJ1-2; D not certain. From germline, CDR1 is SGHVS and CDR2 FNYEAQ. Between the trimmed V and J ends, which lost 1 base and 8 bases, there was a span of 14 bases. The CDR3 is 14 amino acids. CDR3 bases: TGTGCCAGCAGCTTAGGGCCGGGATATGAAGGCTACACCTTC. This encodes CASSLGPGYEGYTF.

This sequence joins TRBV12-3 or TRBV12-4 and TRBJ2-7; TRBD1 agrees at 10 bases. V lost 4 bases to trimming and J lost 7 bases; unmatched junction nucleotides: 10. The CDR3 runs to 15 residues. The CDR3 loop reads CASSYGDRGAGEQYF. The CDR3 DNA reads TGTGCCAGCAGTTACGGGGACAGGGGAGCGGGGGAGCAGTACTTC.

This sequence joins TRBV3-1 and TRBJ1-1, with D maybe TRBD1 (5 bases). CDR1 is LGHDT, CDR2 YNNKEL, per germline (reference sequence). The CDR3 is made up of 15 amino acids. V was shortened by 0 bases and J by 4 bases, with 12 bases between the two germline ends. Here the CDR3 DNA reads TGTGCCAGCAGCCAAGATTATCCCGGGACCACTGAAGCTTTCTTT. Its protein product is CASSQDYPGTTEAFF.

The genes are TRBV7-3 and TRBJ1-1; D gene uncertain. In germline, CDR1 is SGHTA, CDR2 FQGTGA. The CDR3 consists of 16 residues. The V gene lost 4 bases and the J gene lost 4 bases, with 19 bases spanning the gap. The DNA of the CDR3 is TGTGCCAGCAGCTCTGGAAGGAGTGGGCCCGCCACTGAAGCTTTCTTT. As protein: CASSSGRSGPATEAFF.

The genes are TRBV30 and TRBJ1-2; possible D gene TRBD1, 5 bases. CDR1 and CDR2 (germline): GTSNPN, SVGIG (reference sequence). This CDR3 comprises 15 residues. Trimming left V 0 bases short and J 4 bases short, with 15 bases between. CDR3 bases: TGTGCCTGGAGTGTACTCTACGGACAAGGCTATGGCTACACCTTC. Protein: CAWSVLYGQGYGYTF.

J is TRBJ1-1 and V is TRBV18; D is possibly TRBD1 (5 bases). The V gene lost 3 bases and the J gene lost 11 bases, with 16 bases spanning the gap. Germline CDR1 reads KGHSH; CDR2 reads LQKENI. CDR3 length: 13 residues. CDR3 residues: CASSPQAGELAFF. The CDR3, as DNA: TGTGCCAGCTCACCTCAAGCGGGGGAATTGGCTTTCTTT.